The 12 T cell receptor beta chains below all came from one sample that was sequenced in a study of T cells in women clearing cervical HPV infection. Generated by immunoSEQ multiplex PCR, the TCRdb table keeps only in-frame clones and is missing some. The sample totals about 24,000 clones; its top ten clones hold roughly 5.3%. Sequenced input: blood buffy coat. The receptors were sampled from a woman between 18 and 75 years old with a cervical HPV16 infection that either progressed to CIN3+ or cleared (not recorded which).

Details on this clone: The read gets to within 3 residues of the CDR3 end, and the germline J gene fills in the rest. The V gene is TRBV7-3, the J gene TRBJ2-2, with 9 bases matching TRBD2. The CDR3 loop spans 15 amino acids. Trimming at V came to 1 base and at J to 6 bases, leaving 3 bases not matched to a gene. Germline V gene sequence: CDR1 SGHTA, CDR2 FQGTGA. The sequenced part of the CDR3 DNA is TGTGCCAGCAGCTTAAGTGCGGGGGGGCCCGGGGAG. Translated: CASSLSAGGPGE. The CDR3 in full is CASSLSAGGPGELFF. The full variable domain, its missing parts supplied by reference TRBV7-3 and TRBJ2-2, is GAGVSQTPSNKVTEKGKYVELRCDPISGHTALYWYRQSLGQGPEFLIYFQGTGAADDSGLPNDRFFAVRPEGSVSTLKIQRTERGDSAVYLCASSLSAGGPGELFFGEGSRLTVL.

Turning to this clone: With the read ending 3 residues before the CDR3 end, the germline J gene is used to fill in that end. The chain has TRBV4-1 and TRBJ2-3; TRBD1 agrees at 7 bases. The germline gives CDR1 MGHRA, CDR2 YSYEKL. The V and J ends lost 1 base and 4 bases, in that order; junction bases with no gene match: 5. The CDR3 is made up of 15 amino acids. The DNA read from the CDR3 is TGCGCCAGCAGCCAAGGACAGGGAGTCGCAGATACG. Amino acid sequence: CASSQGQGVADT. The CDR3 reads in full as CASSQGQGVADTQYF.

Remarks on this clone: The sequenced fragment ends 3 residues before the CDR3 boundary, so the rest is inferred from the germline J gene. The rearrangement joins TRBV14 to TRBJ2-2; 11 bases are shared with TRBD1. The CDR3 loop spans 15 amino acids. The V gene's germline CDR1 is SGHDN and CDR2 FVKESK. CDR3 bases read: TGTGCCAGCAGCCAAGGGACAGGGGGCGGTTGGAAG. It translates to CASSQGTGGGWK. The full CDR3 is CASSQGTGGGWKLFF.

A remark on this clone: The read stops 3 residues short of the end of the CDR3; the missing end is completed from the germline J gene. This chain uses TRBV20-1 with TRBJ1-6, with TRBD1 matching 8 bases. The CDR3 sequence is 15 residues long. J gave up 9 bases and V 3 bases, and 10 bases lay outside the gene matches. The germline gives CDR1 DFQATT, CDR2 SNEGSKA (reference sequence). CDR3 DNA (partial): TGCAGTGCTAGTCCCCCGACAGGGGAAAGTTCACCC. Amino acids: CSASPPTGESSP. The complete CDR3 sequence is CSASPPTGESSPLHF.

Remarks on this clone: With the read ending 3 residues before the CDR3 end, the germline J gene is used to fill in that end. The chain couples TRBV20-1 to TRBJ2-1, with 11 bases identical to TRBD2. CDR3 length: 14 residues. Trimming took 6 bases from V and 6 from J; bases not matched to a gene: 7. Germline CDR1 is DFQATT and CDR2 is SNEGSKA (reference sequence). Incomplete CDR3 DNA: TGCAGTGCAGCACCGGGACTAGCGGTCAATGAG. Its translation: CSAAPGLAVNE. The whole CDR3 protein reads CSAAPGLAVNEQFF.

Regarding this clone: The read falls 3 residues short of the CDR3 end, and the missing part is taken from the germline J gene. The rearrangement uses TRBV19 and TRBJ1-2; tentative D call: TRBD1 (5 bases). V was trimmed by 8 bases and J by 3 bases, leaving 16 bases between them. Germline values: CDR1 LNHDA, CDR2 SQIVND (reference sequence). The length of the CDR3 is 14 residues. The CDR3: CASLGQGRDYGYTF. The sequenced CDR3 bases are TGTGCCAGTTTGGGGCAGGGTCGAGACTATGGC. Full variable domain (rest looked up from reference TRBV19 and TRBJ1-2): DGGITQSPKYLFRKEGQNVTLSCEQNLNHDAMYWYRQDPGQGLRLIYYSQIVNDFQKGDIAEGYSVSREKKESFPLTVTSAQKNPTAFYLCASLGQGRDYGYTFGSGTRLTVV.

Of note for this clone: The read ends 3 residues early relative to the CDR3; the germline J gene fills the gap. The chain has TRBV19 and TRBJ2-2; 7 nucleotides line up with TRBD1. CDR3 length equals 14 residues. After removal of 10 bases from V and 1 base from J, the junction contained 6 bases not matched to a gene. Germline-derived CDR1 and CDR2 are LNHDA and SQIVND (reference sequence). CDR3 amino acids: CATGGQVNTGELFF. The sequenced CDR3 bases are TGTGCCACCGGTGGACAGGTGAACACCGGGGAG.

CDR3 residues: CASSPGQGNHGYTF. The CDR3 DNA, read in part, is TGTGCCAGTAGTCCTGGACAGGGGAATCATGGC. The rearrangement uses TRBV19 and TRBJ1-2, with TRBD1 matching 9 bases. The read comes to an end 3 residues before the CDR3 does, leaving the germline J gene to fill in the end. The V segment lost 5 bases and the J segment 6 bases; nucleotides outside the gene matches: 7. The germline V gene has CDR1 LNHDA and CDR2 SQIVND (reference sequence). This CDR3 is built from 14 residues.

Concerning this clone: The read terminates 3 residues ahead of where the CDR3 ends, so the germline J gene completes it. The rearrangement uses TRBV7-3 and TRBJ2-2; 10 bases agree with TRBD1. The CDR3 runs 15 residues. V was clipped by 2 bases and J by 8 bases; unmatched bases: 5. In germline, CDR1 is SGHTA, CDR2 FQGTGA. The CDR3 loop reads CASSLATGGLGELFF. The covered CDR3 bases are TGTGCCAGCAGCTTAGCGACAGGGGGCCTGGGGGAG.

CDR3 sequence reads: CSVEGLAGTVYEQYF. The CDR3 DNA, read in part, is TGCAGCGTTGAAGGTTTAGCGGGGACGGTTTACGAG. The chain combines TRBV29-1 with TRBJ2-7, with 8 bases matching TRBD2. The read comes to an end 3 residues before the CDR3 does, leaving the germline J gene to fill in the end. CDR1 is SQVTM and CDR2 is ANQGSEA in the germline V gene. The ends lost 1 base at V and 4 bases at J; junction bases unmatched: 9. This CDR3 region has 15 residues.

The CDR3 DNA, read in part, is TGCGCCAGCAGCTTATATCTAGCGGTTCAAGAGACC. It codes for CASSLYLAVQET. The complete CDR3 reads CASSLYLAVQETQYF. The chain links TRBV5-1 to TRBJ2-5, with 7 bases that match TRBD2. The read terminates 3 residues before the CDR3 end, so the remaining end is supplied by the germline J gene. Trimming cost V 2 bases and J 2 bases; bases outside gene matches: 6. This CDR3 is 15 amino acids long. The germline gives CDR1 SGHRS, CDR2 YFSETQ.

The CDR3 protein is CASSLGGRDSGYTF. CDR3 DNA (partial): TGTGCCAGCAGCTTAGGAGGTCGGGACAGTGGC. This sequence joins TRBV7-9 and TRBJ1-2, with 7 positions matching TRBD1. Sequencing ends 3 residues short of the CDR3 end; the germline J gene provides the rest. The CDR3 runs to 14 residues. V shed 1 base, J shed 7 bases, and the junction held 6 bases outside the gene matches. The germline CDR1 and CDR2 sequences are SEHNR and FQNEAQ (reference sequence). The full variable domain, completed using reference TRBV7-9 and TRBJ1-2, is DTGVSQNPRHKITKRGQNVTFRCDPISEHNRLYWYRQTLGQGPEFLTYFQNEAQLEKSRLLSDRFSAERPKGSFSTLEIQRTEQGDSAMYLCASSLGGRDSGYTFGSGTRLTVV.